Listed here are 17 T cell receptor beta chains from one sample, sequenced in a study of T cell repertoires and Cas9 in healthy adults (dated by TCRdb to between 2018 and 2020). Library method: the immunoSEQ multiplex PCR assay. Held by TCRdb, this immuneACCESS table contains in-frame sequences only and omits some clones. Under half of the omission traces to an unresolved V gene where checked; the cause of the rest is unknown. The table for this sample lists about 1,400 clones; around 77% of them were counted only once. Together, the top ten hold approximately 9.9% of the sample. Sequences were obtained from SpCas9-reactive Tregs (CD4+, CD25+, CD127-, CD137+, CD154-) from PBMCs; culture status not recorded. This specimen's cell subset or site label, interpreted: SpCas9-reactive regulatory T cells. The receptors derive from a human donor in good health.

The V gene is TRBV7-9, the J gene TRBJ2-2; a possible D gene is TRBD2 (5 bases). There are 15 residues in the CDR3. The germline CDR1 and CDR2 sequences are SEHNR and FQNEAQ (reference sequence). V was cut by 2 bases and J by 5 bases, with 12 bases left in between. The CDR3 DNA sequence: TGTGCCAGCAGCTTAATTCGGGGAGTGACCGGGGAGCTGTTTTTT. Its protein product is CASSLIRGVTGELFF.

The rearrangement uses TRBV5-1 and TRBJ2-2, with a tentative D call TRBD1 (6 bases). The ends were cut back, 0 bases at V and 7 bases at J, with 13 bases in the middle. Germline loops: CDR1 SGHRS, CDR2 YFSETQ. This CDR3 is 15 amino acids long. The CDR3 DNA is TGCGCCAGCAGCTTGGGGGACAACCGGGGCGGGGAGCTGTTTTTT. Translation gives CASSLGDNRGGELFF.

The chain links TRBV19 to TRBJ1-2; D possibly corresponds to TRBD1 (5 bases). CDR3 size: 14 residues. The V and J ends lost 9 bases and 8 bases respectively, with 22 bases between them. The germline V gene encodes CDR1 LNHDA and CDR2 SQIVND (reference sequence). The CDR3 loop reads CASLPGTGYSGYTF. The CDR3 DNA reads as TGTGCCAGCTTACCCGGGACCGGTTATTCGGGCTACACCTTC.

This clone was detected only once. This chain uses TRBV6-6 with TRBJ2-5; D unresolved. The CDR3 is 11 amino acids. CDR1 and CDR2 from the germline V gene are MNHNY and SVGAGI (reference sequence). V dropped 0 bases and J dropped 4 bases, with 0 bases sitting between them. The CDR3, as DNA: TGTGCCAGCAGTTACTCAGAGACCCAGTACTTC. This gives the protein CASSYSETQYF.

This clone was seen only a few times. The chain has TRBV19 and TRBJ2-1; TRBD2 aligns across 14 bases. CDR3 size: 14 residues. The V gene end was trimmed by 1 base and the J gene end by 10 bases; junction bases not matched to a gene: 0. Germline-derived CDR1 and CDR2 are LNHDA and SQIVND (reference sequence). The CDR3, as DNA: TGTGCCAGTAGTATAGGACTAGCGGGGGGGGAGCAGTTCTTC. Its protein product is CASSIGLAGGEQFF.

The rearrangement links TRBV19 to TRBJ2-1; the D gene is possibly TRBD2 (6 bases). Per germline, CDR1 LNHDA and CDR2 SQIVND (reference sequence). V was pared by 4 bases and J by 0 bases, with 16 bases between. The CDR3 sequence is 17 residues long. The CDR3 spells CASSRPFAGSSYNEQFF. CDR3 sequence (DNA): TGTGCCAGTAGTAGACCCTTCGCGGGGAGCTCCTACAATGAGCAGTTCTTC.

This clone was seen a few times. V and J are TRBV11-2 and TRBJ2-1; a possible D gene is TRBD2 (5 bases). The CDR3 has 14 residues. Per the germline V gene, CDR1 is SGHAT and CDR2 is FQNNGV. V was shortened by 8 bases and J by 0 bases, with 11 bases between the two germline ends. CDR3 region: CASERRSSYNEQFF. In DNA form, the CDR3 reads TGTGCCAGCGAGCGGAGGAGCTCCTACAATGAGCAGTTCTTC.

This sequence joins TRBV7-2 and TRBJ2-1; no reliable D call. Germline V lookup: CDR1 SGHTA, CDR2 FQGNSA. The CDR3 has 11 residues. V lost 5 bases, J lost 4 bases, and 3 bases lay in between. CDR3 nucleotide sequence: TGTGCCAGCAGCGCATACAATGAGCAGTTCTTC. It is translated as CASSAYNEQFF.

This clone was seen a single time. The CDR3 region is CASSPTGPGAEAFF. The CDR3 DNA follows: TGCGCCAGCAGCCCGACAGGTCCAGGCGCTGAAGCTTTCTTT. The V call is TRBV4-1, the J call TRBJ1-1, with D tentatively TRBD1 (6 bases). CDR1 is MGHRA and CDR2 is YSYEKL in the germline V gene. V lost 4 bases and J lost 6, with 15 bases in between. The CDR3 is made up of 14 amino acids.

The chain uses TRBV6-6 and TRBJ1-5; 8 bases match TRBD1. CDR1 is MNHNY and CDR2 is SVGAGI in the germline V gene (reference sequence). The V gene end was trimmed by 7 bases and the J gene end by 4 bases; junction bases not matched to a gene: 6. CDR3 length equals 14 residues. The CDR3 DNA is TGTGCCAGCACCCCCAGGACAGGGAATCAGCCCCAGCATTTT. This translates into CASTPRTGNQPQHF.

The chain recombines TRBV4-1 with TRBJ2-5, with TRBD1 as a possible D gene (5 bases). CDR1 is MGHRA, CDR2 YSYEKL, per germline. The CDR3 totals 13 residues. Trimming cost V 4 bases and J 5 bases, with 11 bases left between them. The CDR3 is CASSLAPGETQYF. CDR3 in DNA: TGCGCCAGCAGCCTCGCCCCAGGGGAGACCCAGTACTTC.

This chain connects TRBV15 to TRBJ1-2; no clear D gene. The germline CDR1 and CDR2 sequences are LNHNV and YYDKDF (reference sequence). V lost 0 bases and J 5 bases, leaving 10 bases between the germline ends. The CDR3 length is 14 residues. As DNA, the CDR3 is TGTGCCACCAGCAGAGATACGGGTGCTTATGGCTACACCTTC. Its translation is CATSRDTGAYGYTF.

The chain uses TRBV4-3 and TRBJ1-1, with a possible D match to TRBD1 (6 bases). Trimming left V 0 bases short and J 4 bases short, with 12 bases between. CDR3 length: 15 amino acids. Germline CDR1 and CDR2: LGHNA and YSLEER. CDR3 residues: CASSQDWGRGTEAFF. In nucleotides, the CDR3 is TGCGCCAGCAGCCAAGATTGGGGCAGGGGCACTGAAGCTTTCTTT.

The V and J genes are TRBV6-1 and TRBJ2-5; D perhaps matches TRBD1 (5 bases). This CDR3 has 13 residues. From germline, CDR1 is MNHNS and CDR2 SASEGT. V was shortened by 6 bases and J by 2 bases, with 10 bases between the two germline ends. CDR3 nucleotides: TGTGCCAGCAGGATTGACAGACAAGAGACCCAGTACTTC. It specifies CASRIDRQETQYF.

The chain is built from TRBV27 and TRBJ1-2; 8 bases line up with TRBD1. The V gene end was trimmed by 3 bases and the J gene end by 7 bases; junction bases not matched to a gene: 7. The CDR3 is made up of 14 amino acids. Looked up from germline, CDR1 is MNHEY and CDR2 is SMNVEV (reference sequence). The CDR3 DNA reads as TGTGCCAGCAGTTTTCGACGGGACAGGAGTGGCTACACCTTC. Translated: CASSFRRDRSGYTF.

This clone appeared once. The V gene is TRBV6-5, the J gene TRBJ2-6, with D possibly matching TRBD2 (6 bases). Germline V gives CDR1 MNHEY, CDR2 SVGAGI. V was shortened by 2 bases and J by 1 base, with 9 bases between the two germline ends. CDR3 length equals 16 residues. The CDR3 here is CASSYSGGSGANVLTF. The CDR3, as DNA: TGTGCCAGCAGTTACAGTGGGGGGTCTGGGGCCAACGTCCTGACTTTC.

The rearrangement links TRBV2 to TRBJ1-4, with unresolved D. The V gene's germline CDR1 is SNHLY and CDR2 FYNNEI. V shed 4 bases and J shed 10 bases, with 28 bases lying between them. The length of the CDR3 is 18 residues. CDR3 residues: CASSGPDSRMIIWGKLFF. DNA for the CDR3: TGTGCCAGCAGTGGCCCCGACTCGCGAATGATCATCTGGGGAAAACTGTTTTTT.